This entry is about one T cell receptor beta chain. This sample is drawn from a study of blood T cell repertoires in COVID-19. Trimming took 0 bases from V and 4 from J, leaving 6 bases between them. The CDR3 is made up of 14 amino acids. The V gene's germline CDR1 is MNHEY and CDR2 SVGAGI. Per the study methods: Estimation of nucleated cell counts relied on the amplification of reference gene primers. Only in-frame clones appear in the TCRdb table, and some are missing; sequencing was by immunoSEQ multiplex PCR. For V, J and clone size, that table is used; D and trimming come from the DNA. Counted here are approximately 400,000 clones, roughly 87% occurring once; the ten biggest clones make up around 5%. Which cohort a participant joined came from the clinical history participants gave. Symptom resolution, clearance, or two negative PCRs marked the recovered donors of Cohort 3.

This receptor was identified in a woman aged 45-65 years who had recovered from COVID-19. Material for sequencing was PBMCs or T cells enriched from blood (not recorded which). This rearrangement joins TRBV6-5 to TRBJ2-2; D uncertain. The CDR3 DNA is TGTGCCAGCAGTTACTCGAGTGTCACCGGGGAGCTGTTTTTT. It specifies CASSYSSVTGELFF.